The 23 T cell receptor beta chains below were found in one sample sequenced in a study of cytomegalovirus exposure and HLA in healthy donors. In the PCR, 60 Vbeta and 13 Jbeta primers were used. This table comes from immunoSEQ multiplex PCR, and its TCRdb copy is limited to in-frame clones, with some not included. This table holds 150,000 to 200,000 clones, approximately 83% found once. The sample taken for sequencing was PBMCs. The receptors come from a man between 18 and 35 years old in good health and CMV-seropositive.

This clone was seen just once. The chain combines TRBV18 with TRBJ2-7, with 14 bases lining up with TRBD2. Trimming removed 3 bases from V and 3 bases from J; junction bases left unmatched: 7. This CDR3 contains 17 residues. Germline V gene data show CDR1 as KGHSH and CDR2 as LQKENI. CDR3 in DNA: TGTGCCAGCTCACCGGGACTAGCGGGGGCCGGATACTACGAGCAGTACTTC. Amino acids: CASSPGLAGAGYYEQYF.

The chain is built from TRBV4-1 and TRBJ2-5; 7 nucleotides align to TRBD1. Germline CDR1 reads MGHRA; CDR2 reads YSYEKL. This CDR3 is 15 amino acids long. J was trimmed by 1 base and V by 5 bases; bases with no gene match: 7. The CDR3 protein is CASSRRQGVQETQYF. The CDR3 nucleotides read TGCGCCAGCAGCAGAAGACAGGGCGTCCAAGAGACCCAGTACTTC.

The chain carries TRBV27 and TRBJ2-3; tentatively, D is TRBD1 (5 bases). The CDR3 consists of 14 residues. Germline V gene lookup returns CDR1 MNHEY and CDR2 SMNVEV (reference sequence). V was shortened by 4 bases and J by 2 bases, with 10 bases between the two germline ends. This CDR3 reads CASSSLGVTDTQYF. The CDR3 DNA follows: TGTGCCAGCAGTTCCCTAGGGGTCACAGATACGCAGTATTTT.

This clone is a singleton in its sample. The CDR3 DNA is TGTGCCAGCTCACCACTTGTCCGCACTGAAGCTTTCTTT. Its translation: CASSPLVRTEAFF. V usage is TRBV18 and J usage is TRBJ1-1; D ambiguous. Trimming stripped 1 base from V and 4 bases from J, with 7 bases between. The CDR3 sequence is 13 residues long. The germline V gene encodes CDR1 KGHSH and CDR2 LQKENI.

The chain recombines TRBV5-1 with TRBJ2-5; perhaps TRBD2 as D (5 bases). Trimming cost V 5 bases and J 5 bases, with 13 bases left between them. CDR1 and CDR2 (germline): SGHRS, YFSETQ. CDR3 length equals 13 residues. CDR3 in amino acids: CASSPGVGETQYF. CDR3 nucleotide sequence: TGCGCCAGCAGTCCCGGGGTAGGGGAGACCCAGTACTTC. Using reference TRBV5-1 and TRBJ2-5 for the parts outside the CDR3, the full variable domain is KAGVTQTPRYLIKTRGQQVTLSCSPISGHRSVSWYQQTPGQGLQFLFEYFSETQRNKGNFPGRFSGRQFSNSRSEMNVSTLELGDSALYLCASSPGVGETQYFGPGTRLLVL.

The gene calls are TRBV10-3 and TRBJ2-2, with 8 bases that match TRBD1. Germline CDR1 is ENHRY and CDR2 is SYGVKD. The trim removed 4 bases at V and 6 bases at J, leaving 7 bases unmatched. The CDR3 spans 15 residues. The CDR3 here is CAISGSTGAAGELFF. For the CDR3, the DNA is TGTGCCATCAGTGGCTCGACAGGGGCGGCCGGGGAGCTGTTTTTT.

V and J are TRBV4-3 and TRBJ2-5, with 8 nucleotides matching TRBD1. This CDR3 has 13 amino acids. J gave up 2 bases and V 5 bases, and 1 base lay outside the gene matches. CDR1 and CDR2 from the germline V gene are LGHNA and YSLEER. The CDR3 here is CASSWDRQETQYF. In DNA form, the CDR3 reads TGCGCCAGCAGCTGGGACAGGCAAGAGACCCAGTACTTC.

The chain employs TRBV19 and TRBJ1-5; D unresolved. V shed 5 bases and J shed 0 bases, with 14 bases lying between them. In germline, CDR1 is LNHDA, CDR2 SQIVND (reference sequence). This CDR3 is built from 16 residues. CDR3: CASSFGSAISNQPQHF. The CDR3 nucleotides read TGTGCCAGTAGTTTCGGGTCAGCCATTAGCAATCAGCCCCAGCATTTT.

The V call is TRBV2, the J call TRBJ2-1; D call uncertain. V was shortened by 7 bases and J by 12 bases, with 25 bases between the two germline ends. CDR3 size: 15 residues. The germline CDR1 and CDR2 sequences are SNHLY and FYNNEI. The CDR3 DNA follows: TGTGCCAGCACCCCCGAACTACCACGAGGAAGCGTGCAGTTCTTC. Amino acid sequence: CASTPELPRGSVQFF.

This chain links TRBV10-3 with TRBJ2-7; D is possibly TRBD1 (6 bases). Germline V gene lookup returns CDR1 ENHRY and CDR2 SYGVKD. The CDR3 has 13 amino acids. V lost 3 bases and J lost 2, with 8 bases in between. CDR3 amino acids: CAISEGTPYEQYF. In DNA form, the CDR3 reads TGTGCCATCAGTGAAGGGACACCCTACGAGCAGTACTTC.

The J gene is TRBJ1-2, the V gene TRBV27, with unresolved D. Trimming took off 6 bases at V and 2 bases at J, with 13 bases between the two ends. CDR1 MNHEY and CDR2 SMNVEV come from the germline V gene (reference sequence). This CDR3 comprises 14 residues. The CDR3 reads CASRDGGTNYGYTF. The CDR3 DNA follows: TGTGCCAGCAGGGATGGCGGAACCAACTATGGCTACACCTTC.

This CDR3 reads CASWGGGNSPLHF. Written as DNA, the CDR3 is TGTGCCAGCTGGGGAGGGGGAAATTCACCCCTCCACTTT. The rearrangement joins TRBV13 to TRBJ1-6; tentative D call: TRBD1 (6 bases). V lost 8 bases to trimming and J lost 7 bases, with 12 bases between them. CDR3 length: 13 residues. CDR1 and CDR2 from the germline V gene are PRHDT and FYEKMQ (reference sequence).

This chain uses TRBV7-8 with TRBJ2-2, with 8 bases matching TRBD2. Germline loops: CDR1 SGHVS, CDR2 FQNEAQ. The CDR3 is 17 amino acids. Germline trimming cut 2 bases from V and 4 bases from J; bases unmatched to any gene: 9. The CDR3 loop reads CASSLNPSGGGTGELFF. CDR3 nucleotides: TGTGCCAGCAGCTTAAATCCGTCGGGGGGGGGCACCGGGGAGCTGTTTTTT.

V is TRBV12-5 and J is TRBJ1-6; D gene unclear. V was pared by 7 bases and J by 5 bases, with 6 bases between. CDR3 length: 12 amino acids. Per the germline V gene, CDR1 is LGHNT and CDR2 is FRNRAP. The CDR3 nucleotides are TGTGCTAGTGCTTTTAATAATTCACCCCTCCACTTT. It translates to CASAFNNSPLHF.

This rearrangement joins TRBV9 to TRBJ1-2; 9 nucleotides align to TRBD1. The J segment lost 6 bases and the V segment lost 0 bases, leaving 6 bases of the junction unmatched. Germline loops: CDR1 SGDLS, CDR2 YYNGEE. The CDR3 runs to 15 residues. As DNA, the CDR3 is TGTGCCAGCAGCGTAGGGGGGACAGGGAAGAATGGCTACACCTTC. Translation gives CASSVGGTGKNGYTF.

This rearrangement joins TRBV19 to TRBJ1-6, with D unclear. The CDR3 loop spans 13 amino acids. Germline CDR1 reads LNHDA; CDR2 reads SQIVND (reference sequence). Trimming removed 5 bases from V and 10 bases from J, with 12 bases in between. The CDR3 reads CASSLRGQSPLHF. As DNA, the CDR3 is TGTGCCAGTAGTCTACGCGGTCAGTCACCCCTCCACTTT.

DNA for the CDR3: TGTGCCAGCAGTCCACGACAGGGACGCGATACGCAGTATTTT. Its protein product is CASSPRQGRDTQYF. The gene calls are TRBV6-5 and TRBJ2-3; 7 bases agree with TRBD1. Germline assignment: CDR1 MNHEY and CDR2 SVGAGI. V shed 5 bases and J 6 bases; nucleotides not matched to a gene: 8. This CDR3 comprises 14 residues.

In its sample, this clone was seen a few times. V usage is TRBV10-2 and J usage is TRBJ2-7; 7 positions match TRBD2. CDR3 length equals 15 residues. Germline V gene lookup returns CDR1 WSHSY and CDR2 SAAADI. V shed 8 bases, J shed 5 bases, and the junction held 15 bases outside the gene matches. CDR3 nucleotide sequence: TGCGCCAGCGGGGCTTCGGGGAGGGTTCACAACGAGCAGTACTTC. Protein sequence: CASGASGRVHNEQYF.

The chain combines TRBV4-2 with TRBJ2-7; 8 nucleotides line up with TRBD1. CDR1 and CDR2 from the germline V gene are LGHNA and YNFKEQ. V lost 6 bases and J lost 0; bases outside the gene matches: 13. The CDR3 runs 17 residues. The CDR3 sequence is CASSYTTRGQLSYEQYF. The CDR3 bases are TGTGCCAGCAGTTACACTACCAGGGGGCAACTCTCCTACGAGCAGTACTTC.

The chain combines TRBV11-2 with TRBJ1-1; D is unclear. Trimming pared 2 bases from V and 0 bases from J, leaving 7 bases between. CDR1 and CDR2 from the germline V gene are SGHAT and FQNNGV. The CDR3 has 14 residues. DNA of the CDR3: TGTGCCAGCAGCTTACCGGAGTTGAACACTGAAGCTTTCTTT. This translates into CASSLPELNTEAFF. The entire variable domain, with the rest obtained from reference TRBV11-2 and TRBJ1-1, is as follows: EAGVAQSPRYKIIEKRQSVAFWCNPISGHATLYWYQQILGQGPKLLIQFQNNGVVDDSQLPKDRFSAERLKGVDSTLKIQPAKLEDSAVYLCASSLPELNTEAFFGQGTRLTVV.

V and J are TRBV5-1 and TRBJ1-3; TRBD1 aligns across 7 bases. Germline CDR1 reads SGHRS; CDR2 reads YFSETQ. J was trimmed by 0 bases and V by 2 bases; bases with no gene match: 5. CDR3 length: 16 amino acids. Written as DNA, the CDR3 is TGCGCCAGCAGCTTCGCCCAGGGGGTCTCTGGAAACACCATATATTTT. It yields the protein CASSFAQGVSGNTIYF.

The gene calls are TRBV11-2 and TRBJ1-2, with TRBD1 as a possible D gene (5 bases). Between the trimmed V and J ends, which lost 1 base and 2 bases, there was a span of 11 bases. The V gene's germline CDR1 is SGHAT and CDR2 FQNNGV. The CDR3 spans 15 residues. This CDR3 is CASSLVGGFNYGYTF. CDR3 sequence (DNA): TGTGCCAGCAGCTTAGTGGGGGGTTTCAACTATGGCTACACCTTC.

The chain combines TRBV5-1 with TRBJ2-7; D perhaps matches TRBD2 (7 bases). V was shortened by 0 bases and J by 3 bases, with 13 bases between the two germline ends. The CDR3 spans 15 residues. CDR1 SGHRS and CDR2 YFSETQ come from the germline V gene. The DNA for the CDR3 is TGCGCCAGCAGCTTGGCAGCGGGGACAAACTACGAGCAGTACTTC. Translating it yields CASSLAAGTNYEQYF.